This T cell receptor beta chain was sequenced during a study of blood T cell repertoires in COVID-19. Overall study context: COVID-19 samples collected from the United States, Italy and Spain covered acute and convalescent phases.

Per the authors' pipeline: Estimation of nucleated cell counts was performed using reference gene primer amplification. This table comes from immunoSEQ multiplex PCR, and its TCRdb copy is limited to in-frame clones, with some not included. D and trimming come from the DNA, and the V and J calls and clone size come from that table. This table has about 170,000 clones, under 80% appearing once. Turning to this clone: Additional DNA sequences in this sample encode the identical CDR3.

The sequencing sample was made of peripheral blood. The sequence derives from a woman of 80 years or more with acute or convalescent COVID-19.

DNA of the CDR3: TGTGCCAGCAGTGAACAGGGGTCGGGGACAGATACGCAGTATTTT. Its protein product is CASSEQGSGTDTQYF. The chain has TRBV2 and TRBJ2-3, with a weak D call TRBD1 (6 bases). V was cut by 2 bases and J by 3 bases, with 12 bases left in between. Germline values: CDR1 SNHLY, CDR2 FYNNEI. The CDR3 extends over 15 amino acids.